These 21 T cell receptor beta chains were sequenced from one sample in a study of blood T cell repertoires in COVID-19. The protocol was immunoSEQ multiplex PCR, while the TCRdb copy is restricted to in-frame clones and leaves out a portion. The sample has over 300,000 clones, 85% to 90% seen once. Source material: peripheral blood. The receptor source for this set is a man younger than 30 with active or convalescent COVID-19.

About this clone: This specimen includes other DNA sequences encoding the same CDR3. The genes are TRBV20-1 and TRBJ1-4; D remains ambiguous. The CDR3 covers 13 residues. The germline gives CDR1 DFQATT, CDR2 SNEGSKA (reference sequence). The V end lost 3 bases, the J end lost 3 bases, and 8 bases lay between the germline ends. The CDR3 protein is CSASIGANEKLFF. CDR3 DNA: TGCAGTGCTAGTATCGGAGCTAATGAAAAACTGTTTTTT.

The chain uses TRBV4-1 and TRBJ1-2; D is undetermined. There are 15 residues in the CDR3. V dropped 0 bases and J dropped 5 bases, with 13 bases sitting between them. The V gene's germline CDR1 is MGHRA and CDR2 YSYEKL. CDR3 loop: CASSQEPGTAYGYTF. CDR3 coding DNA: TGCGCCAGCAGCCAAGAACCGGGTACCGCATATGGCTACACCTTC.

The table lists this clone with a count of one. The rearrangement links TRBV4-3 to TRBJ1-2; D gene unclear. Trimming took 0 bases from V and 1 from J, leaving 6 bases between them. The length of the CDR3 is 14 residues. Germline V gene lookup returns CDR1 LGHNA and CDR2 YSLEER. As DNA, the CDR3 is TGCGCCAGCAGCCAAGAATTGAGTAACTATGGCTACACCTTC. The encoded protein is CASSQELSNYGYTF.

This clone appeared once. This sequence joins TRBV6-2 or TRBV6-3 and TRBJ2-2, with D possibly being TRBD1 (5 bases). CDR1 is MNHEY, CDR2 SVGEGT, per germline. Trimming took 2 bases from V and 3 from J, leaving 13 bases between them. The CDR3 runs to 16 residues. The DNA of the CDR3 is TGTGCCAGCAGTTACAGGGGTTCCCATGACACCGGGGAGCTGTTTTTT. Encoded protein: CASSYRGSHDTGELFF.

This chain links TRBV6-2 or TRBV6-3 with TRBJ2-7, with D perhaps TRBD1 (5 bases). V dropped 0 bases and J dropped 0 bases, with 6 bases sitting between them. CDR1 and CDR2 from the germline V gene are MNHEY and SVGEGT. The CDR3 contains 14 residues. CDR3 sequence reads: CASSYSTVSYEQYF. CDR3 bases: TGTGCCAGCAGTTACTCGACAGTCTCCTACGAGCAGTACTTC.

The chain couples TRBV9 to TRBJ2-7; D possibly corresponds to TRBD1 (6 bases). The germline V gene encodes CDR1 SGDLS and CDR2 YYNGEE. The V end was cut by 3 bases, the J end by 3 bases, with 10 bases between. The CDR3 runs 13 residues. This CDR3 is CASSAADSYEQYF. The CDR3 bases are TGTGCCAGCAGCGCAGCGGACAGCTACGAGCAGTACTTC.

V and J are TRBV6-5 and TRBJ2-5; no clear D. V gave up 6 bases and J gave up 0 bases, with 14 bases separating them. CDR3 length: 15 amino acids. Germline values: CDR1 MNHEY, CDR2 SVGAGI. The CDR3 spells CASSRVKWYQETQYF. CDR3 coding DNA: TGTGCCAGCAGCCGAGTCAAGTGGTACCAAGAGACCCAGTACTTC.

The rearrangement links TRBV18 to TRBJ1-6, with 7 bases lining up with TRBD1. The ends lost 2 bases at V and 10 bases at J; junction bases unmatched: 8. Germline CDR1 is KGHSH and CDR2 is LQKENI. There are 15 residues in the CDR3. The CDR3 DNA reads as TGTGCCAGCTCACCAGATACAGGGGCGCGCTCACCCCTCCACTTT. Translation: CASSPDTGARSPLHF.

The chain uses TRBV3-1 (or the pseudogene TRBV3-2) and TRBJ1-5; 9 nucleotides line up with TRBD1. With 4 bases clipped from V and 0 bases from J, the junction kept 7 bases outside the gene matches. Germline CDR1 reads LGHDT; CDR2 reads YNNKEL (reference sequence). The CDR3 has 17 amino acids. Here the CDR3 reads CASSPPGQGISNQPQHF. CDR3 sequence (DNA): TGTGCCAGCAGCCCGCCGGGACAGGGAATTAGCAATCAGCCCCAGCATTTT.

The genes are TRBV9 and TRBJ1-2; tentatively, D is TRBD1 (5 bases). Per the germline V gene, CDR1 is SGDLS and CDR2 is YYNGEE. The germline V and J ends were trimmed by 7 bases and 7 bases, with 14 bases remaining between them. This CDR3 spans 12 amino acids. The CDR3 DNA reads TGTGCCAGCGGGGCAGAAGTGTCTGGCTACACCTTC. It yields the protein CASGAEVSGYTF.

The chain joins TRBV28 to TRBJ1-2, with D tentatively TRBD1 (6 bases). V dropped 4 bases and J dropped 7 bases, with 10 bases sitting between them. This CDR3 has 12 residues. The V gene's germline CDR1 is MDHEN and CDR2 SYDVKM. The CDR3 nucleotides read TGTGCCAGCAGTTCCAACAGGGTTGGCTACACCTTC. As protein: CASSSNRVGYTF.

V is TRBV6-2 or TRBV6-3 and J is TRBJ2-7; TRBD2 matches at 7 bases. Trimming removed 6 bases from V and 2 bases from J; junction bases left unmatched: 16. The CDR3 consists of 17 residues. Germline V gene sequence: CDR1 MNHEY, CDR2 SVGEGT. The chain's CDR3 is CASSPLGGSKWAYEQYF. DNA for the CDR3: TGTGCCAGCAGCCCGCTGGGGGGGTCGAAATGGGCCTACGAGCAGTACTTC.

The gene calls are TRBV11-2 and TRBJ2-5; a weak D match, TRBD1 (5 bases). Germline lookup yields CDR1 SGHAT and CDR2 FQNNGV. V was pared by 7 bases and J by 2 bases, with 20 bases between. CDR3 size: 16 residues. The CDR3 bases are TGTGCCAGCACCCAAAGCAGTGGCAGGGTGCAAGAGACCCAGTACTTC. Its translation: CASTQSSGRVQETQYF. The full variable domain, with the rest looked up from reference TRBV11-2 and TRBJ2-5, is EAGVAQSPRYKIIEKRQSVAFWCNPISGHATLYWYQQILGQGPKLLIQFQNNGVVDDSQLPKDRFSAERLKGVDSTLKIQPAKLEDSAVYLCASTQSSGRVQETQYFGPGTRLLVL.

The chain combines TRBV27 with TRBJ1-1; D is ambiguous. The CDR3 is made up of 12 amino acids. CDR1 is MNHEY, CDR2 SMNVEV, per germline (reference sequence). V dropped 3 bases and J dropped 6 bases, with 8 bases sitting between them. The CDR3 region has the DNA TGTGCCAGCAGTTTCCCGGGTTCTGAAGCTTTCTTT. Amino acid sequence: CASSFPGSEAFF.

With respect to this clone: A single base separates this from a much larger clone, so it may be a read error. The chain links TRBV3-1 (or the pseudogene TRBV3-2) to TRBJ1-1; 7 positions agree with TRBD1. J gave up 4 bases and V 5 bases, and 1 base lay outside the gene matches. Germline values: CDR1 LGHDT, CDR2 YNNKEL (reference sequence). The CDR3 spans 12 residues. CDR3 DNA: TGTGCCAGCAGCAACAGGGGCACTGAAGCTTTCTTT. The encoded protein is CASSNRGTEAFF.

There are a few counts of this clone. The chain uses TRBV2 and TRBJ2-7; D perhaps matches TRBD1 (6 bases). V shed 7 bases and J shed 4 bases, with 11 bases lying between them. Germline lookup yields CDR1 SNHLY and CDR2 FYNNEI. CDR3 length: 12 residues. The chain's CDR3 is CASTGDNYEQYF. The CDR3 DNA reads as TGTGCCAGCACTGGGGACAATTACGAGCAGTACTTC.

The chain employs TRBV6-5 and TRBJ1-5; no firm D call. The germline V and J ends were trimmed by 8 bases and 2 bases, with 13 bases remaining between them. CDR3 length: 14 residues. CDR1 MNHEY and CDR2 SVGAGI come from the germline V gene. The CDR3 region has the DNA TGTGCCAGCCGAGAGGTGAGCGGCAATCAGCCCCAGCATTTT. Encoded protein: CASREVSGNQPQHF.

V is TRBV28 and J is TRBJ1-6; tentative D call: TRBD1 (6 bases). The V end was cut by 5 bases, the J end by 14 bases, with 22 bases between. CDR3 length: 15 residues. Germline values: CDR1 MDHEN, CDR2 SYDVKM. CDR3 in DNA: TGTGCCAGCAGTCGACAGGTCGGGGATACTGTCACCCTCCACTTT. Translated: CASSRQVGDTVTLHF. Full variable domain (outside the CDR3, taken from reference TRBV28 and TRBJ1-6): DVKVTQSSRYLVKRTGEKVFLECVQDMDHENMFWYRQDPGLGLRLIYFSYDVKMKEKGDIPEGYSVSREKKERFSLILESASTNQTSMYLCASSRQVGDTVTLHFGNGTRLTVT.

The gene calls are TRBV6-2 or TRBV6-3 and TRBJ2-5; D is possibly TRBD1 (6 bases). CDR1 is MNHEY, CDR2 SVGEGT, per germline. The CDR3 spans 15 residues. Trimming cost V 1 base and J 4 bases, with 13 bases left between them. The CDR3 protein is CASSYWREGGETQYF. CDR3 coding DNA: TGTGCCAGCAGTTACTGGCGAGAAGGGGGAGAGACCCAGTACTTC.

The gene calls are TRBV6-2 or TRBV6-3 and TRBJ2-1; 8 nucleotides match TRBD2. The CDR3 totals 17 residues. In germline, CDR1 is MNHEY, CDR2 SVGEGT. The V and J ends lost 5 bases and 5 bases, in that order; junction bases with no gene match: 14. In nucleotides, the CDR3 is TGTGCCAGCAGTCCCCCTCTTTTGACTAGCGCAGACAATGAGCAGTTCTTC. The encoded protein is CASSPPLLTSADNEQFF.

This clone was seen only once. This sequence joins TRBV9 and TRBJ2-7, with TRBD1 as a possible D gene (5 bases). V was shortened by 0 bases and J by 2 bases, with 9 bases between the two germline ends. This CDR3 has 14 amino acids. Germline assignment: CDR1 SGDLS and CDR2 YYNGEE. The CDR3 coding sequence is TGTGCCAGCAGCGTAGATTCAGGGACCTACGAGCAGTACTTC. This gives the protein CASSVDSGTYEQYF.